This is a list of T cell receptor beta chains from one sample in a study of blood T cell repertoires in COVID-19. Profiling relied on immunoSEQ multiplex PCR, and the TCRdb table lists in-frame clones only, not all of them. There are some 190,000 clones in the sample; 70% to 90% occur only once, and about a tenth lies in the top ten. The material sequenced was peripheral blood. The receptors were gathered from a human donor with active or convalescent COVID-19. The donor label of this sample is uncertain. Both conserved end residues are trimmed from each CDR3. Fields, in order: V gene, CDR3 length, J gene, CDR3 protein.

TRBV29-1	12	TRBJ1-2	SVGGGTGGNGYT
TRBV30	12	TRBJ2-7	AWTRGGPSYEQY
TRBV6-4	12	TRBJ1-4	ASSPTATNEKLF
TRBV11-2	14	TRBJ2-5	ASSSGLAGGRETQY
TRBV4-2	12	TRBJ2-5	ASSRGAGEETQY
TRBV3-1/TRBV3-2	13	TRBJ2-7	ASSLQAGGPYEQY
TRBV7-9	11	TRBJ2-3	ASSPPQADTQY
TRBV19	14	TRBJ2-6	ASSSQGGKGANVLT
TRBV10-2	12	TRBJ2-2	ASSGDRAIGELF
TRBV7-2	10	TRBJ1-4	ASSYIQGKLF
TRBV2	14	TRBJ2-3	ASSVGSGASTDTQY
TRBV7-3	13	TRBJ2-6	ASSFQNSGANVLT
TRBV6-5	11	TRBJ2-7	ASSQGGTYEQY
TRBV5-1	12	TRBJ1-1	ASSLTAGTTEAF
TRBV28	11	TRBJ1-5	ASSLSGIGPQH
TRBV11-2	14	TRBJ1-2	ASSPGPGQLPRGYT
TRBV19	12	TRBJ2-2	ASTGGQFTGELF
TRBV7-8	18	TRBJ2-2	ASRARDRGSGNGGTGELF
TRBV27	12	TRBJ1-1	ASSFTGGNAEAF
TRBV7-9	10	TRBJ1-2	ASSFSSYGYT
TRBV19	11	TRBJ1-5	ASKRDLSRPQH
TRBV12-3/TRBV12-4	11	TRBJ2-7	ASSTDSSYEQY
TRBV3-1/TRBV3-2	14	TRBJ2-1	ASSQDLGLAADEQF
TRBV21-1	14	TRBJ2-2	ASQGLAEPNTGELF